This T cell receptor (beta chain) was identified in a study of T cells in Graves' hyperthyroidism and ophthalmopathy. This clonotype appeared many times. There are 16 residues in the CDR3. The germline V and J ends were trimmed by 2 bases and 6 bases, with 16 bases remaining between them. TCR beta CDR3 regions were amplified from RNA. HTBI primers were used for first-round RT-PCR of the TCR CDR3. TCRdb called the multiplex PCR reads again in MiXCR, with one record for every CDR3 protein. This repertoire shows around 99,000 distinct CDR3 sequences, roughly 15% found once; its top ten account for 42%. The origin of this receptor is a woman aged 50 to 60 with Graves' hyperthyroidism. This chain uses TRBV12-3 or TRBV12-4 with TRBJ2-2; perhaps TRBD1 as D (5 bases). The sample was blood. CDR3 amino acids: CASSLPLVLGPGELFF. DNA for the CDR3: TGTGCCAGCAGTTTACCTTTAGTTTTGGGGCCCGGGGAGCTGTTTTTT.